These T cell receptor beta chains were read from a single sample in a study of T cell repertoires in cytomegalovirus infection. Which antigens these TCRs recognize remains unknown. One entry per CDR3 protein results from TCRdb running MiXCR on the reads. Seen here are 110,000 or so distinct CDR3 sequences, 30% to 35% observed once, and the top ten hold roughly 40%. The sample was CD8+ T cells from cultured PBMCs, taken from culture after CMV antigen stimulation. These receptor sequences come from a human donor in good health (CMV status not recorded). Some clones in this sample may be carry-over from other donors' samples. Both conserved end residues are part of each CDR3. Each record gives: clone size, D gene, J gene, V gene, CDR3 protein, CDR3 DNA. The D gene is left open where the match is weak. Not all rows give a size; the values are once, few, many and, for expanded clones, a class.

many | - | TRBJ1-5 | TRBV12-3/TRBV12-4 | CASSWGGPQHF | TGTGCCAGCAGTTGGGGAGGGCCCCAGCATTTT
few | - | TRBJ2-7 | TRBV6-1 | CASGSRLSYEQYF | TGTGCCAGCGGGAGTCGCCTCTCCTACGAGCAGTACTTC
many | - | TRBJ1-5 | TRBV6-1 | CASSERPEGDQPQHF | TGTGCCAGCAGTGAGCGCCCGGAAGGAGATCAGCCCCAGCATTTT
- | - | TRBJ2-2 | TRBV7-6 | CASTSEPRVTGELFF | TGTGCCAGCACCTCCGAGCCCCGGGTCACCGGGGAGCTGTTTTTT
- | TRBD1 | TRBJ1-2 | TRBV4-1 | CASSQLDRDGYTF | TGCGCCAGCAGCCAACTTGACAGGGATGGCTACACCTTC
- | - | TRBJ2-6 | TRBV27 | CASSYQGIRGANVLTF | TGTGCCAGCAGTTATCAGGGAATTAGAGGGGCCAACGTCCTGACTTTC
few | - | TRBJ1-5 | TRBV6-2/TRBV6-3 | CASSSRQVPGAQHF | TGTGCCAGCAGTTCACGACAGGTCCCGGGGGCCCAGCATTTT
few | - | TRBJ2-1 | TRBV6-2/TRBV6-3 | CAADEGGAYNEQFF | TGTGCCGCCGATGAGGGCGGGGCGTACAATGAGCAGTTCTTC
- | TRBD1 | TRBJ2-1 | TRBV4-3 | CASSGTGVPYNEQFF | TGCGCCAGCAGTGGGACAGGGGTTCCCTACAATGAGCAGTTCTTC
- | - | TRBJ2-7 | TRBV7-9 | CASSLATGTPYEQYF | TGTGCCAGCAGCTTAGCCACAGGGACCCCCTACGAGCAGTACTTC
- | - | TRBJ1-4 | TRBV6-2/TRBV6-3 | CASSYGNLGVEKLFF | TGTGCCAGCAGTTACGGTAACCTGGGCGTGGAAAAACTGTTTTTT
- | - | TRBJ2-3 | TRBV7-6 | CASSLASGGTDTQYF | TGTGCCAGCAGCTTAGCCTCAGGGGGCACAGATACGCAGTATTTT
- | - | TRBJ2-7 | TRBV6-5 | CASSWHTSSYEQYF | TGTGCCAGCAGTTGGCATACGAGCTCCTACGAGCAGTACTTC
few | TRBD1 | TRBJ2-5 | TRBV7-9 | CASRTGGETQYF | TGTGCCAGCCGGACAGGGGGAGAGACCCAGTACTTC